Each of the 10 T cell receptor beta chains below was sequenced from the same sample in a study of Ad26.COV2.S vaccination and SARS-CoV-2 variants. The treatment denotes: roughly 18 received Ad26.COV2.S at low or high dose, single or two shots; 5 received placebo; per-sample allocation not given. Specimen acquisition occurred on day 63 following the initial vaccine or placebo injection. The repertoire was sequenced with immunoSEQ multiplex PCR; TCRdb's copy has only in-frame clones and lacks some. The repertoire has 500,000 or so clones, around 88% of them found once; the top ten carry 10% to 15%. Source: peripheral blood, taken in a trial of Ad26.COV2.S vaccine versus placebo. These receptors were taken from a person between 18 and 60 years old who received the Ad26.COV2.S COVID-19 vaccine or a placebo.

V usage is TRBV6-6 and J usage is TRBJ2-3; D uncertain. The CDR3 length is 14 residues. Per the germline V gene, CDR1 is MNHNY and CDR2 is SVGAGI (reference sequence). Trimming shortened V by 0 bases and J by 4 bases, and 8 bases separated the two germline ends. CDR3 DNA: TGTGCCAGCAGTTACTCGGCTGGTCCAGATACGCAGTATTTT. It codes for CASSYSAGPDTQYF.

The rearrangement joins TRBV28 to TRBJ1-3; possibly TRBD1 for D (5 bases). Per germline, CDR1 MDHEN and CDR2 SYDVKM. CDR3 length: 17 amino acids. The germline V and J ends were trimmed by 3 bases and 0 bases, with 15 bases remaining between them. The CDR3 region has the DNA TGTGCCAGCAGTTTGACCCGGACGGGGGACTCTGGAAACACCATATATTTT. This sequence encodes CASSLTRTGDSGNTIYF.

The J gene is TRBJ2-7, the V gene TRBV19; D call uncertain. Trimming pared 1 base from V and 1 base from J, leaving 11 bases between. The germline V gene has CDR1 LNHDA and CDR2 SQIVND (reference sequence). The CDR3 extends over 15 amino acids. DNA of the CDR3: TGTGCCAGTAGTATAGCCAGGACGGGTTCCTACGAGCAGTACTTC. Its translation: CASSIARTGSYEQYF.

The genes are TRBV6-5 and TRBJ1-4, with D possibly matching TRBD1 (5 bases). Germline V gene lookup returns CDR1 MNHEY and CDR2 SVGAGI. The CDR3 is 14 amino acids. Deletions cut 6 bases from V and 4 bases from J, with 12 bases between. DNA of the CDR3: TGTGCCAGCAGCCCCCGACAGTTTAATGAAAAACTGTTTTTT. This encodes CASSPRQFNEKLFF.

With respect to this clone: The same CDR3 is also encoded by other DNA sequences in this sample. The genes are TRBV28 and TRBJ2-6; D uncertain. Germline CDR1 MDHEN, CDR2 SYDVKM. CDR3 size: 15 residues. V was cut by 1 base and J by 4 bases, with 8 bases left in between. The CDR3 coding sequence is TGTGCCAGCAGTTTATTGGGTAGCGGGGCCAACGTCCTGACTTTC. As protein: CASSLLGSGANVLTF.

This chain joins TRBV7-3 and TRBJ2-5; tentative D call: TRBD2 (5 bases). The length of the CDR3 is 15 residues. Trimming pared 0 bases from V and 3 bases from J, leaving 11 bases between. Germline V CDR1 and CDR2: SGHTA, FQGTGA. The CDR3 is CASSLTPAEEETQYF. The CDR3 nucleotides read TGTGCCAGCAGCTTAACGCCAGCGGAAGAAGAGACCCAGTACTTC.

This chain links TRBV19 with TRBJ2-6, with D perhaps TRBD1 (6 bases). Germline lookup yields CDR1 LNHDA and CDR2 SQIVND (reference sequence). V lost 5 bases, J lost 2 bases, and 13 bases lay in between. This CDR3 region has 16 residues. CDR3 residues: CASSPTTGTGANVLTF. As DNA, the CDR3 is TGTGCCAGTAGTCCGACCACAGGGACTGGGGCCAACGTCCTGACTTTC.

The chain recombines TRBV5-1 with TRBJ2-7, with D possibly matching TRBD2 (5 bases). Deletions cut 4 bases from V and 0 bases from J, with 14 bases between. Per germline, CDR1 SGHRS and CDR2 YFSETQ. The CDR3 is made up of 15 amino acids. CDR3 sequence reads: CASSHTGISSYEQYF. The CDR3 nucleotides read TGCGCCAGCAGCCATACGGGAATAAGCTCCTACGAGCAGTACTTC. The whole variable domain, filled in from reference TRBV5-1 and TRBJ2-7, reads KAGVTQTPRYLIKTRGQQVTLSCSPISGHRSVSWYQQTPGQGLQFLFEYFSETQRNKGNFPGRFSGRQFSNSRSEMNVSTLELGDSALYLCASSHTGISSYEQYFGPGTRLTVT.

The rearrangement links TRBV11-2 to TRBJ2-7; no firm D call. The germline V and J ends were trimmed by 5 bases and 2 bases, with 13 bases remaining between them. The germline V gene encodes CDR1 SGHAT and CDR2 FQNNGV. The CDR3 length is 14 residues. The CDR3 nucleotides read TGTGCCAGCAGCATTGACTCTACCACCTACGAGCAGTACTTC. Residues: CASSIDSTTYEQYF. Drawing the rest from reference TRBV11-2 and TRBJ2-7, the complete variable domain is EAGVAQSPRYKIIEKRQSVAFWCNPISGHATLYWYQQILGQGPKLLIQFQNNGVVDDSQLPKDRFSAERLKGVDSTLKIQPAKLEDSAVYLCASSIDSTTYEQYFGPGTRLTVT.

This clone has only one observation. V gene TRBV24-1 combines with J gene TRBJ1-1; D not certain. Trimming took 3 bases from V and 2 from J, leaving 12 bases between them. The CDR3 loop spans 15 amino acids. Germline loops: CDR1 KGHDR, CDR2 SFDVKD. The CDR3 spells CATSDPRTPNTEAFF. The CDR3 coding sequence is TGTGCCACCAGTGATCCACGGACGCCCAACACTGAAGCTTTCTTT.